This entry lists 2 T cell receptor beta chains sequenced from one sample in a study of control samples from healthy donors and cancer patients. Clones were sequenced by immunoSEQ multiplex PCR, and TCRdb holds only the in-frame ones, with some missing. The table lists around 250,000 clones, almost 85% of them singletons. Sequencing used PBMCs. Receptor source: a woman aged 55-69 years with lung cancer.

The chain uses TRBV6-2 or TRBV6-3 and TRBJ2-3, with D possibly being TRBD1 or TRBD2 (5 bases each). V was cut by 7 bases and J by 2 bases, with 19 bases left in between. Germline assignment: CDR1 MNHEY and CDR2 SVGEGT. The CDR3 sequence is 16 residues long. The CDR3: CASTPGVGTATDTQYF. CDR3 DNA: TGTGCCAGCACCCCCGGGGTAGGGACGGCCACAGATACGCAGTATTTT.

The chain uses TRBV5-1 and TRBJ2-7; TRBD2 matches at 9 bases. The ends lost 4 bases at V and 3 bases at J; junction bases unmatched: 11. Germline CDR1 reads SGHRS; CDR2 reads YFSETQ. The CDR3 totals 16 residues. CDR3 DNA: TGCGCCAGCAGCGTGGGGTGGGGAGCGGGGGGCTACGAGCAGTACTTC. Encoded protein: CASSVGWGAGGYEQYF.